This TCR beta chain was found in a study of blood T cells in healthy people across ages. Primed by a sample-barcoded 5' primer and a J-beta primer mix, a second PCR proceeded for about 6 to 11 cycles. TCRdb processed the 5' RACE reads anew with MiXCR; each CDR3 protein has one entry. The profile covers around 500,000 distinct CDR3 sequences, with 27% appearing a single time and approximately 3.6% taken by the ten largest. This clonotype was seen just once. Donation came from healthy Caucasian individuals in Russia who were aged 6 to 90. CDR1 is MNHEY, CDR2 SMNVEV, per germline (reference sequence). This CDR3 is built from 16 residues. Germline trimming cut 4 bases from V and 4 bases from J; bases unmatched to any gene: 12. This sample was also put to use in a study of T cells of mothers and their children.

The TCR sequence derives from a boy younger than 10 in good health. This rearrangement joins TRBV27 to TRBJ2-5, with 7 positions matching TRBD1. The sample comprised blood. CDR3 DNA: TGTGCCAGCAGTTCCCTGACAGGGAAGGGTAGAGAGACCCAGTACTTC. As protein: CASSSLTGKGRETQYF.